This paragraph reports one T cell receptor (beta chain). What it recognizes is unknown. The source of the sample is a study of T cell responses to AZD1222 COVID-19 vaccine. General observations from the study: Donors were mostly white British, more females; clonal diversity possibly underestimated. With dominance at 160-218 and 743-854, vaccine-associated CD4 TCRs spanned spike.

Germline-derived CDR1 and CDR2 are SGHVS and FNYEAQ. The CDR3 covers 17 residues. After removal of 0 bases from V and 3 bases from J, the junction contained 10 bases not matched to a gene. Sequencing was performed with immunoSEQ multiplex PCR; in TCRdb, only in-frame clones are kept and a portion is missing. The sample shows some 200,000 clones, around nine tenths of them seen only once. This sample comprised peripheral blood, obtained 28 days after the second dose of the MenACWY control vaccine. This TCR came from an adult who received the MenACWY meningococcal vaccine as a control. This chain connects TRBV7-6 to TRBJ2-7, with 8 bases fitting TRBD2. The CDR3, as DNA: TGTGCCAGCAGCTTAGCCCCCCCCTCGGGAGGGCACTACGAGCAGTACTTC. Protein product: CASSLAPPSGGHYEQYF.